This TCR beta chain was obtained from a study of cytomegalovirus exposure and HLA in healthy donors. General observations from the study: Information on immune exposure was restricted to one variable (CMV serostatus). Despite most TCR sequences being rare, some public TCRs occurred in many donors. A missense variant in DCLRE1C was later tied to TCR beta V- and J-gene trimming. In a later analysis, donors in an Asian-associated ancestry cluster reportedly had fewer N-insertions in productive TCRs than the cohort mean.

Unmatched junction bases numbered 9, after V lost 1 base and J lost 8 bases. The CDR3 is 15 amino acids. Of note for this clone: The antigen is not known.

The PCR contained 60 Vbeta and 13 Jbeta primers. Sequenced by immunoSEQ multiplex PCR; TCRdb stores in-frame clones only, minus some. This repertoire shows about 130,000 clones, 75% to 80% found once; its top ten account for 0.75% to 0.95%. J is TRBJ1-2 and V is TRBV23-1, with TRBD1 identical over 8 bases. TRBV23-1 is identified as an open reading frame with a role that is uncertain. The specimen sequenced was PBMCs. The TCR comes from a woman between 55 and 75 years old in good health and CMV-seronegative. CDR3 DNA: TGCGCCAGCAGTCAATTGCAGGGGGCGGCTCGCGGCTACACCTTC. It specifies CASSQLQGAARGYTF.